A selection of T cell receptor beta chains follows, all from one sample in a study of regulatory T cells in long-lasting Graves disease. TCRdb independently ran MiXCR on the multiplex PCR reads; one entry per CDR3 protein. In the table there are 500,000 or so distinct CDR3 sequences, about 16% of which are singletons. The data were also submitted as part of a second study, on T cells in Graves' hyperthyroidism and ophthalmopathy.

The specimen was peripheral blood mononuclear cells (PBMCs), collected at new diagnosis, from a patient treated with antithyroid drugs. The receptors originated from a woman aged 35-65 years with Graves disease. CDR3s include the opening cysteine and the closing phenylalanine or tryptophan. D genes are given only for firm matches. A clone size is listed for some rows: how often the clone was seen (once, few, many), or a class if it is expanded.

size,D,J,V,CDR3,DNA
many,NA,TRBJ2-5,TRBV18,CASSPDRTKTQYF,TGTGCCAGCTCACCCGACCGGACGAAGACCCAGTACTTC
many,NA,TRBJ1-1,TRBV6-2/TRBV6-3,CASSSGLENTEAFF,TGTGCCAGCAGTTCGGGACTTGAGAACACTGAAGCTTTCTTT
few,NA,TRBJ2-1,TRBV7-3,CARSSPREEQFF,TGTGCCCGCAGCTCCCCCCGGGAGGAGCAGTTCTTC
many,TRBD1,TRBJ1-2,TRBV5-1,CASSVNAPGQGFYGYTF,TGCGCCAGCAGCGTCAACGCCCCGGGACAGGGCTTCTATGGCTACACCTTC
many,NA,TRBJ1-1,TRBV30,CAWSTPEAFF,TGTGCCTGGAGTACCCCTGAAGCTTTCTTT
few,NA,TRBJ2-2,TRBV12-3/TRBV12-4,CASSYGRVGGELFF,TGTGCCAGCAGTTACGGGCGAGTGGGCGGGGAGCTGTTTTTT
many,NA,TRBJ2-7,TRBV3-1,CASSQVVGYEQYF,TGTGCCAGCAGCCAAGTGGTCGGGTACGAGCAGTACTTC
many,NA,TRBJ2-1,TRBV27,CASSLSQSNEQFF,TGTGCCAGCAGTTTATCGCAGTCCAATGAGCAGTTCTTC
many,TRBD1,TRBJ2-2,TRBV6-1,CASSDANRGHGELFF,TGTGCCAGCAGTGATGCCAACAGGGGCCACGGGGAGCTGTTTTTT
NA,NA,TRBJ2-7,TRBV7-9,CASSGGHLYEQYF,TGTGCCAGCAGTGGGGGTCACTTATACGAGCAGTACTTC
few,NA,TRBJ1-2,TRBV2,CASSEGEAEVYGYTF,TGTGCCAGCAGTGAAGGGGAGGCGGAGGTCTATGGCTACACCTTC
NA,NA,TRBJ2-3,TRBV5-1,CASSLAPQGYTDTQYF,TGCGCCAGCAGCTTGGCCCCACAGGGATACACAGATACGCAGTATTTT
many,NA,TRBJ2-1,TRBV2,CASIATGWRGYNEQFF,TGTGCCAGCATTGCTACAGGGTGGAGGGGGTACAATGAGCAGTTCTTC
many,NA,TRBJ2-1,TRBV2,CASSPPGHYSYNEQFF,TGTGCCAGCAGTCCCCCGGGACATTACTCCTACAATGAGCAGTTCTTC
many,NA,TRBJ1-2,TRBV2,CASSEVVEGYTF,TGTGCCAGCAGTGAAGTGGTTGAAGGCTACACCTTC
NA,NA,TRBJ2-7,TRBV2,CASSGGWAHEQYF,TGTGCCAGCAGTGGAGGGTGGGCCCACGAGCAGTACTTC
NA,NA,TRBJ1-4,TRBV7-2,CASSLVMTGNEKLFF,TGTGCCAGCAGCTTAGTGATGACCGGGAATGAAAAACTGTTTTTT
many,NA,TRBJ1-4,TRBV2,CASKRTASEKLFF,TGTGCCAGCAAAAGGACTGCCAGTGAAAAACTGTTTTTT
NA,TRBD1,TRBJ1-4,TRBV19,CASSVQGGSNEKLFF,TGTGCCAGTAGCGTACAGGGGGGAAGTAATGAAAAACTGTTTTTT
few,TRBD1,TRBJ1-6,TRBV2,CASKQGYSPLHF,TGTGCCAGCAAACAGGGGTATTCACCCCTCCACTTT
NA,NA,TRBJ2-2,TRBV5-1,CASSPSRVTGELFF,TGCGCCAGCAGCCCCTCCCGGGTCACCGGGGAGCTGTTTTTT
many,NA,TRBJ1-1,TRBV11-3,CASSERGGENTEAFF,TGTGCCAGCAGCGAGAGGGGAGGGGAGAACACTGAAGCTTTCTTT
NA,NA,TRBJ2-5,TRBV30,CACTGRETQYF,TGTGCCTGTACAGGTCGGGAGACCCAGTACTTC
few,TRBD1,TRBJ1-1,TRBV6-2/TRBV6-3,CASSPSGQTMNAEAFF,TGTGCCAGCAGTCCCTCGGGACAGACGATGAACGCTGAAGCTTTCTTT
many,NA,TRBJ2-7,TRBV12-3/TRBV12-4,CASSPVVGGAQPYEQYF,TGTGCCAGCAGCCCAGTCGTAGGGGGGGCCCAACCCTACGAGCAGTACTTC
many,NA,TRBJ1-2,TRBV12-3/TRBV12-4,CASSFGGSTYGYTF,TGTGCCAGCAGTTTCGGGGGCAGCACCTATGGCTACACCTTC
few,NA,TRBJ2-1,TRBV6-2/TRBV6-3,CASSYSREINEQFF,TGTGCCAGCAGTTACTCCCGGGAGATAAATGAGCAGTTCTTC
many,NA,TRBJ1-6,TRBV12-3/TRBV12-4,CASSPTAGKLSPLHF,TGTGCCAGCAGTCCGACTGCAGGGAAACTTTCACCCCTCCACTTT
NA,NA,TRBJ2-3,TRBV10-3,CAISDRITDTQYF,TGTGCCATCAGCGACAGGATCACAGATACGCAGTATTTT
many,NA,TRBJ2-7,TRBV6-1,CASSVGDENYEQYF,TGTGCCAGCAGTGTAGGAGATGAGAACTACGAGCAGTACTTC
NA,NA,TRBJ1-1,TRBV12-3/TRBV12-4,CASSLLAANTEAFF,TGTGCCAGCAGTTTACTGGCAGCGAACACTGAAGCTTTCTTT
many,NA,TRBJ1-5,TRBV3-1,CASSQTPGAGNQPQHF,TGTGCCAGCAGCCAAACCCCCGGGGCAGGGAATCAGCCCCAGCATTTT
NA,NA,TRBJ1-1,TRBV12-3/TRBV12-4,CASSYRLSGRGNHAFF,TGTGCCAGCAGCTACCGGCTTTCGGGCAGGGGAAATCACGCTTTCTTT
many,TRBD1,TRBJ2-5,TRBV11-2,CASRPTGGSETQYF,TGTGCCAGCAGGCCTACAGGGGGATCGGAGACCCAGTACTTC
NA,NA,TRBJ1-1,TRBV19,CASEGSPTEAFF,TGTGCCAGTGAGGGCTCTCCCACTGAAGCTTTCTTT
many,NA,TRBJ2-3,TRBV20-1,CSAILPPSTDTQYF,TGCAGTGCTATACTACCTCCTAGCACAGATACGCAGTATTTT
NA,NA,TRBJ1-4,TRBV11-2,CASSFTGSELFF,TGTGCCAGCAGCTTCACAGGGTCGGAACTGTTTTTT
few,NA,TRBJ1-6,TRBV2,CASSYSDSPLHF,TGTGCCAGCAGTTACAGTGACTCACCCCTCCACTTT
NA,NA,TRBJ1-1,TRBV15,CATSRGKRNTEAFF,TGTGCCACCAGCAGGGGTAAAAGGAACACTGAAGCTTTCTTT
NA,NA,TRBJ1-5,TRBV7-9,CASSFAGGNQPQHF,TGTGCCAGCAGCTTTGCAGGCGGCAATCAGCCCCAGCATTTT
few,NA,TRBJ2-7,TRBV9,CASSVDLSSYEQYF,TGTGCCAGCAGCGTAGATCTGTCCTCCTACGAGCAGTACTTC
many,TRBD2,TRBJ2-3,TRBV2,CASTLAGGTDTQYF,TGTGCCAGCACCCTAGCGGGGGGCACAGATACGCAGTATTTT
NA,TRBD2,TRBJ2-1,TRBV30,CAWSGGLAGYEQFF,TGTGCCTGGAGTGGGGGACTAGCGGGGTATGAGCAGTTCTTC
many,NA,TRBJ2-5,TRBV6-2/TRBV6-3,CASTARVTQETQYF,TGTGCCAGCACCGCCCGGGTTACTCAAGAGACCCAGTACTTC
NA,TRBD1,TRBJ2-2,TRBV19,CASTGTGDTGELFF,TGTGCCAGTACGGGGACAGGGGACACCGGGGAGCTGTTTTTT
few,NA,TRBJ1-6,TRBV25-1,CASSWRGDVSPLHF,TGTGCCAGCAGTTGGAGGGGGGATGTTTCACCCCTCCACTTT
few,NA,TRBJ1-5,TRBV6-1,CASIDRNQPQHF,TGTGCCAGCATAGATAGGAATCAGCCCCAGCATTTT
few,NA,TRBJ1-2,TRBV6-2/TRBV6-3,CASRRTDGSYGYTF,TGTGCCAGCAGACGGACAGATGGGTCCTATGGCTACACCTTC
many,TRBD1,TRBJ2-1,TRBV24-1,CATSDPGTGNNEQFF,TGTGCCACCAGTGACCCCGGGACAGGGAACAATGAGCAGTTCTTC
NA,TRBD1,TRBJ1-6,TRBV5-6,CASILGQGGHYNSPLHF,TGTGCCAGCATCCTCGGACAGGGGGGACACTATAATTCACCCCTCCACTTT
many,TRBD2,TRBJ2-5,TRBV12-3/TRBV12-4,CASSSGLAGSTATETQYF,TGTGCCAGCAGTTCCGGACTAGCGGGGTCTACCGCGACAGAGACCCAGTACTTC
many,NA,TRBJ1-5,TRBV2,CASSESTKGGNNQPQHF,TGTGCCAGCAGTGAATCGACCAAAGGGGGAAACAATCAGCCCCAGCATTTT
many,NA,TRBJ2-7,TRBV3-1,CASSQDPGRGAYEQYF,TGTGCCAGCAGCCAAGACCCCGGCCGCGGGGCATACGAGCAGTACTTC
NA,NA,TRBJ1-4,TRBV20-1,CSARVGSFSEKLFF,TGCAGTGCTAGAGTCGGAAGCTTTAGTGAAAAACTGTTTTTT
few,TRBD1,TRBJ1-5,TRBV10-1,CARYRDRGFF,TGCGCCAGATACCGGGACAGGGGCTTTTTT
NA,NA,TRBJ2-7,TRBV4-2,CASSQQEGSSYEQYF,TGTGCCAGCAGCCAACAAGAAGGTTCCTCCTACGAGCAGTACTTC
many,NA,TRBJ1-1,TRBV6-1,CASEAGQWNTEAFF,TGTGCCAGCGAGGCAGGGCAATGGAACACTGAAGCTTTCTTT